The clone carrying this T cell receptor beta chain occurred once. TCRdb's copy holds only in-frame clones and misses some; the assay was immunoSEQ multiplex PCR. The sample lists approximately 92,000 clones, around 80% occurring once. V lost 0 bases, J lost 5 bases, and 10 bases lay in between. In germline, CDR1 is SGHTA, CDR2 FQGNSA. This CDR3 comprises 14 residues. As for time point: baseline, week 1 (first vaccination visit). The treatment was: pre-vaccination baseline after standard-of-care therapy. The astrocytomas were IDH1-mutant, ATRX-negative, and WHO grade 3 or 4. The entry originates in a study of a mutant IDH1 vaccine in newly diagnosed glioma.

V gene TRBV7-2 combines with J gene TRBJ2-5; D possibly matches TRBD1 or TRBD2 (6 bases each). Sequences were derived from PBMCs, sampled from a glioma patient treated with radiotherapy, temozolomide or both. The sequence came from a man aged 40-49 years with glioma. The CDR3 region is CASSLAGGGETQYF. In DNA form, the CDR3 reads TGTGCCAGCAGCTTAGCTGGAGGGGGGGAGACCCAGTACTTC.